The 10 T cell receptor beta chains in this list originate from one sample, sequenced in a study of blood T cell repertoires in COVID-19. Profiled with immunoSEQ multiplex PCR; TCRdb holds only in-frame clones, not every one. The sample has fewer than 200,000 clones, around 80% seen once. The sequencing input was PBMCs or T cells enriched from blood (not recorded which). These receptors were taken from a woman aged 70-85 years in a cohort exposed to, infected with or recovered from COVID-19 (not recorded which).

This chain links TRBV10-3 with TRBJ2-1; 9 nucleotides line up with TRBD2. The V and J ends lost 6 bases and 8 bases, in that order; junction bases with no gene match: 11. Germline loops: CDR1 ENHRY, CDR2 SYGVKD. This CDR3 contains 15 residues. CDR3 sequence (DNA): TGTGCCATCAGCTCGCCTGCGGGAGGGCGAGATGAGCAGTTCTTC. Amino acid sequence: CAISSPAGGRDEQFF.

The chain is built from TRBV6-2 or TRBV6-3 and TRBJ2-7; TRBD2 aligns across 13 bases. V gave up 5 bases and J gave up 3 bases; unmatched junction bases: 16. CDR3 length: 19 residues. Germline CDR1 and CDR2: MNHEY and SVGEGT. In DNA form, the CDR3 reads TGTGCCAGCAGTCTACCACCGGGACTAGCGGGAAGGTATAGCTACGAGCAGTACTTC. Its translation is CASSLPPGLAGRYSYEQYF.

The chain links TRBV5-6 to TRBJ1-6; 11 bases line up with TRBD1. Germline V CDR1 and CDR2: SGHDT, YYEEEE. The CDR3 length is 15 residues. Losses at the gene ends were 2 bases for V and 8 bases for J; bases not matched to a gene: 3. The CDR3 DNA reads as TGTGCCAGCAGCTTTGGACAGGGGGCGTATTCACCCCTCCACTTT. It is translated as CASSFGQGAYSPLHF.

The CDR3 here is CASSLRSGRGALYF. The DNA of the CDR3 is TGCGCCAGCAGCTTAAGATCCGGACGGGGGGCCCTATATTTT. The V gene is TRBV5-1, the J gene TRBJ1-3; tentatively, D is TRBD1 (6 bases). Germline CDR1 reads SGHRS; CDR2 reads YFSETQ. This CDR3 has 14 amino acids. V lost 2 bases and J 14 bases, leaving 20 bases between the germline ends.

The chain links TRBV10-3 to TRBJ1-1; no firm D call. From germline, CDR1 is ENHRY and CDR2 SYGVKD. The ends were cut back, 10 bases at V and 1 base at J, with 13 bases in the middle. The CDR3 extends over 13 amino acids. The CDR3 loop is CATWAEKNTEAFF. The CDR3 coding sequence is TGTGCCACCTGGGCCGAGAAGAACACTGAAGCTTTCTTT.

This chain links TRBV19 with TRBJ2-1; D is unclear. The ends were cut back, 3 bases at V and 6 bases at J, with 9 bases in the middle. Per the germline V gene, CDR1 is LNHDA and CDR2 is SQIVND (reference sequence). The CDR3 covers 13 residues. The CDR3 coding sequence is TGTGCCAGTAGTATCCGAGAGGCCAATGAGCAGTTCTTC. It translates to CASSIREANEQFF. Filled out from reference TRBV19 and TRBJ2-1, the complete variable domain reads DGGITQSPKYLFRKEGQNVTLSCEQNLNHDAMYWYRQDPGQGLRLIYYSQIVNDFQKGDIAEGYSVSREKKESFPLTVTSAQKNPTAFYLCASSIREANEQFFGPGTRLTVL.

The rearrangement joins TRBV7-9 to TRBJ1-2; 10 positions match TRBD1. J was trimmed by 5 bases and V by 0 bases; bases with no gene match: 6. The CDR3 loop spans 16 amino acids. Looked up from germline, CDR1 is SEHNR and CDR2 is FQNEAQ (reference sequence). DNA of the CDR3: TGTGCCAGCAGCTTAGCGGGGACAGGGGAAATGTATGGCTACACCTTC. Translating it yields CASSLAGTGEMYGYTF.

The J gene is TRBJ2-3, the V gene TRBV7-3, with D possibly TRBD2 on 5 matching bases. The CDR3 loop spans 14 amino acids. Germline assignment: CDR1 SGHTA and CDR2 FQGTGA. V was pared by 4 bases and J by 0 bases, with 8 bases between. CDR3 nucleotides: TGTGCCAGCAGCTCAGTAGCGAGCACAGATACGCAGTATTTT. Translated, it gives CASSSVASTDTQYF.

J is TRBJ2-4 and V is TRBV3-1 (or the pseudogene TRBV3-2), with D perhaps matching TRBD1 (6 bases). The CDR3 sequence is 14 residues long. Germline-derived CDR1 and CDR2 are LGHDT and YNNKEL (reference sequence). V dropped 0 bases and J dropped 14 bases, with 17 bases sitting between them. Written as DNA, the CDR3 is TGTGCCAGCAGCCAAGATTGGGACATTGCTCCAAAGTACTTC. Protein: CASSQDWDIAPKYF.

The genes are TRBV19 and TRBJ2-7, with D tentatively TRBD1 (5 bases). The CDR3 loop spans 13 amino acids. Germline values: CDR1 LNHDA, CDR2 SQIVND (reference sequence). V dropped 7 bases and J dropped 5 bases, with 15 bases sitting between them. CDR3 region: CASTSTGPDEQYF. The CDR3 DNA reads TGTGCCAGTACTTCCACAGGTCCAGACGAGCAGTACTTC.